This TCR beta chain was retrieved from a study of blood T cell repertoires in COVID-19. Study-wide background: The analysed material was cDNA or gDNA that came from T cells, B-cell-depleted T cells, or PBMCs.

Produced via immunoSEQ multiplex PCR; TCRdb's table is partial and in-frame only. The data contain around 500,000 clones, 80% to 90% of them seen just once; the ten biggest clones take up more than 3%. The CDR3 spans 15 residues. The germline V gene has CDR1 SNHLY and CDR2 FYNNEI. V trimming: 4 bases; J trimming: 7 bases; junction bases outside the gene matches: 9. The sample comprised peripheral blood. The source is a human donor in a cohort sampled during active COVID-19. V and J are TRBV2 and TRBJ1-5; 8 positions agree with TRBD1. CDR3 residues: CASSGARGLGQPQHF. The CDR3 nucleotides read TGTGCCAGCAGTGGGGCCAGGGGGCTGGGGCAGCCCCAGCATTTT.